This T cell receptor (beta chain) is from a study of control samples from healthy donors and cancer patients. The V gene lost 0 bases and the J gene lost 8 bases, with 7 bases spanning the gap. CDR3 length: 12 residues. The germline V gene encodes CDR1 GTSNPN and CDR2 SVGIG (reference sequence). Profiled with immunoSEQ multiplex PCR; TCRdb holds only in-frame clones, not every one. The repertoire consists of 150,000 to 200,000 clones, with 85% to 90% occurring once and the leading ten covering 1.5% to 2%. This clone was found once. The J gene is TRBJ2-2, the V gene TRBV30; TRBD2 is a possible D gene (5 bases). The sequenced sample consisted of blood. This receptor was taken from a man aged 18 to 30 in good health. The CDR3 sequence: CAWSVGVGELFF. CDR3 coding DNA: TGTGCCTGGAGTGTCGGGGTTGGGGAGCTGTTTTTT.